The subject of this entry is one TCR beta chain. Its specificity is not known. This specimen belongs to a study of CD8+ T cells in alopecia areata. Extracted RNA was reverse transcribed into cDNA, the sequencing template. Clones were read by immunoSEQ multiplex PCR, and TCRdb kept only the in-frame ones, dropping some. Of around 190,000 clones in the sample, just over 55% were seen once. A FACSAria was used to sort CD4+ and CD8+ T cells. These cells came from PBMCs. CDR3 length: 14 amino acids. The V gene's germline CDR1 is MNHEY and CDR2 SVGAGI. Trimming took 4 bases from V and 4 from J; bases not matched to a gene: 6. General observations from the study: Sequences from scalp samples also cover resident alphabeta T cells of normal skin. Lesional scalp displayed greater clonality than normal scalp, most notably in alopecia totalis/universalis.

Sample: CD8+ T cells sorted from blood. The TCR sequence derives from a human donor in good health. V gene TRBV6-5 combines with J gene TRBJ1-1; 7 nucleotides agree with TRBD1. As DNA, the CDR3 is TGTGCCAGCAGTTTACAGGGGCTGCGCACTGAAGCTTTCTTT. Its translation: CASSLQGLRTEAFF.